The 15 T cell receptor beta chains given below trace back to one sample, sequenced in a study of neurological immune-mediated disorders. MiXCR, run by TCRdb on the 5' RACE reads, gives a single entry per CDR3 protein. The sample has nearly 60,000 distinct CDR3 sequences, 3.5% seen once. The sequenced sample consisted of PBMCs. The receptors derive from a woman in her twenties or thirties with multiple sclerosis.

This clonotype occurred many times. J is TRBJ2-5 and V is TRBV20-1, with 9 bases that match TRBD2. Losses at the gene ends were 5 bases for V and 4 bases for J; bases not matched to a gene: 5. CDR1 DFQATT and CDR2 SNEGSKA come from the germline V gene (reference sequence). The CDR3 is 13 amino acids. The CDR3 reads CSAVRGGGETQYF. CDR3 in DNA: TGCAGTGCTGTGCGGGGGGGCGGAGAGACCCAGTACTTC.

Many counts were recorded for this clonotype. The V and J genes are TRBV5-1 and TRBJ1-1, with TRBD1 matching over 9 bases. The CDR3 totals 15 residues. CDR1 and CDR2 from the germline V gene are SGHRS and YFSETQ. Losses at the gene ends were 0 bases for V and 10 bases for J; bases not matched to a gene: 10. CDR3 bases: TGCGCCAGCAGCTTGGAGGGGACAGGGAGCCTCCGAGCTTTCTTT. Amino acid sequence: CASSLEGTGSLRAFF. The complete variable domain, with remaining parts taken from reference TRBV5-1 and TRBJ1-1, reads KAGVTQTPRYLIKTRGQQVTLSCSPISGHRSVSWYQQTPGQGLQFLFEYFSETQRNKGNFPGRFSGRQFSNSRSEMNVSTLELGDSALYLCASSLEGTGSLRAFFGQGTRLTVV.

In its sample, this clonotype was seen many times. The chain recombines TRBV3-1 with TRBJ1-3; 7 bases agree with TRBD1. The CDR3 is 14 amino acids. V shed 4 bases, J shed 8 bases, and the junction held 8 bases outside the gene matches. Germline assignment: CDR1 LGHDT and CDR2 YNNKEL (reference sequence). CDR3 in DNA: TGTGCCAGCAGCCTTGGGACAGCTCGAGACACCATATATTTT. It specifies CASSLGTARDTIYF.

This clonotype was seen many times. This chain uses TRBV11-2 with TRBJ1-2; D is uncertain. Germline V gives CDR1 SGHAT, CDR2 FQNNGV. The CDR3 consists of 15 residues. V dropped 2 bases and J dropped 1 base, with 11 bases sitting between them. The CDR3: CASSLSQTINYGYTF. The CDR3 region has the DNA TGTGCCAGCAGCTTAAGTCAGACAATTAACTATGGCTACACCTTC.

The V call is TRBV20-1, the J call TRBJ2-7; D is ambiguous. CDR1 is DFQATT and CDR2 is SNEGSKA in the germline V gene (reference sequence). V was shortened by 0 bases and J by 3 bases, with 9 bases between the two germline ends. There are 13 residues in the CDR3. The CDR3 DNA reads as TGCAGTGCTAGAGATCAGCTCCTCTACGAGCAGTACTTC. Translated: CSARDQLLYEQYF.

Many counts were recorded for this clonotype. CDR3 protein: CASRSGLYNEQFF. The CDR3 coding sequence is TGTGCCAGCAGGTCGGGTCTATACAATGAGCAGTTCTTC. The chain is built from TRBV12-3 or TRBV12-4 and TRBJ2-1; D call uncertain. CDR3 length: 13 amino acids. The V and J ends lost 6 bases and 4 bases respectively, with 10 bases between them.

The table lists this clonotype with many counts. The rearrangement links TRBV6-5 to TRBJ2-5; 7 nucleotides align to TRBD1. Per germline, CDR1 MNHEY and CDR2 SVGAGI. The CDR3 loop spans 15 amino acids. V shed 2 bases, J shed 2 bases, and the junction held 5 bases outside the gene matches. The CDR3 here is CASSYTRQGQETQYF. In DNA form, the CDR3 reads TGTGCCAGCAGTTACACTCGACAGGGACAAGAGACCCAGTACTTC.

In this sample, this clonotype turned up many times. The chain carries TRBV20-1 and TRBJ2-1; 12 bases agree with TRBD2. The CDR3 has 17 amino acids. Losses at the gene ends were 6 bases for V and 3 bases for J; bases not matched to a gene: 12. Germline CDR1 and CDR2: DFQATT and SNEGSKA (reference sequence). CDR3 amino acids: CSAPWASGRAVYNEQFF. The CDR3 region has the DNA TGCAGTGCCCCGTGGGCTAGCGGGAGGGCCGTCTACAATGAGCAGTTCTTC.

The rearrangement links TRBV18 to TRBJ1-2; D not resolved. V was shortened by 3 bases and J by 2 bases, with 10 bases between the two germline ends. The CDR3 contains 14 residues. Germline loops: CDR1 KGHSH, CDR2 LQKENI. CDR3 DNA sequence: TGTGCCAGCTCACCTGCCGCGCAGAACTATGGCTACACCTTC. This gives the protein CASSPAAQNYGYTF.

This clonotype was picked up many times. V and J are TRBV20-1 and TRBJ1-5; D not resolved. V lost 3 bases to trimming and J lost 3 bases, with 6 bases between them. Germline V gene lookup returns CDR1 DFQATT and CDR2 SNEGSKA (reference sequence). This CDR3 is 12 amino acids long. CDR3 nucleotides: TGCAGTGCTAGTCTGGTCAATCAGCCCCAGCATTTT. It is translated as CSASLVNQPQHF.

This clonotype was seen repeatedly, ten times or more. The chain combines TRBV4-3 with TRBJ2-1; D may correspond to TRBD1 or TRBD2 (5 bases each). The CDR3 length is 17 residues. The germline gives CDR1 LGHNA, CDR2 YSLEER. V lost 4 bases and J 9 bases, leaving 25 bases between the germline ends. DNA for the CDR3: TGCGCCAGCAGCCTGAATCTACTAGTACTGGGGGTTGGTGAGCAGTTCTTC. Its translation: CASSLNLLVLGVGEQFF.

At least ten counts were recorded for this clonotype. The chain couples TRBV20-1 to TRBJ2-2; D may correspond to TRBD1 or TRBD2 (6 bases each). Germline V lookup: CDR1 DFQATT, CDR2 SNEGSKA (reference sequence). Trimming shortened V by 3 bases and J by 8 bases, and 28 bases separated the two germline ends. The CDR3 runs 18 residues. CDR3 in amino acids: CSASIIVPGGAGGGELFF. CDR3 coding DNA: TGCAGTGCTAGCATAATAGTTCCCGGGGGCGCGGGTGGAGGGGAGCTGTTTTTT.

In its sample, this clonotype was seen many times. This sequence joins TRBV12-3 or TRBV12-4 and TRBJ2-7; 8 positions match TRBD1. The CDR3 has 14 residues. V shed 6 bases, J shed 2 bases, and the junction held 6 bases outside the gene matches. In DNA, the CDR3 is TGTGCCAGCAGCCTCAGGGGACAGGCCTACGAGCAGTACTTC. Protein sequence: CASSLRGQAYEQYF.

This clonotype appeared a few times. The rearrangement links TRBV5-6 to TRBJ2-7; a possible D gene is TRBD1 (5 bases). The CDR3 runs 12 residues. The germline V gene has CDR1 SGHDT and CDR2 YYEEEE. V shed 1 base and J shed 7 bases, with 9 bases lying between them. The CDR3 sequence is CASSLISGEQYF. DNA for the CDR3: TGTGCCAGCAGCTTGATATCAGGGGAGCAGTACTTC.

V and J are TRBV3-1 and TRBJ2-7; D call uncertain. Germline V gene sequence: CDR1 LGHDT, CDR2 YNNKEL (reference sequence). V dropped 6 bases and J dropped 6 bases, with 9 bases sitting between them. This CDR3 spans 11 amino acids. The CDR3 sequence: CASRKWAEQYF. Written as DNA, the CDR3 is TGTGCCAGCAGAAAATGGGCCGAGCAGTACTTC.